This T cell receptor (beta chain) was identified in a study of blood T cells in healthy people across ages. Study conclusions and caveats: Any conclusive comparison of naive versus antigen-experienced cells was prevented by using unsorted PBMCs. Not knowing donor CMV status may have confounded expanded clonotype changes.

Points on this clonotype: The antigen remains unidentified.

The authors ran a second PCR of about 7 to 12 cycles using a sample-barcoded 5' primer and a J-beta primer mix. Per-sample output comprised a minimum of 3 million paired-end reads containing CDR3. TCRdb re-derived calls from the 5' RACE reads in MiXCR, one entry per CDR3 protein. The sample contains roughly 1.5 million distinct CDR3 sequences, 40% to 45% of which appear only once. Donors ranged from about 6 to 90 years old and were healthy Caucasians in Russia. CDR1 is LGHNA and CDR2 is YSLEER in the germline V gene. V was shortened by 0 bases and J by 1 base, with 7 bases between the two germline ends. The CDR3 has 15 amino acids.

Source material: blood. The sequence was collected from a woman aged 18-30 years in good health. This rearrangement joins TRBV4-3 to TRBJ2-1; D is uncertain. CDR3 nucleotide sequence: TGCGCCAGCAGCCAAGACACTCCTTCCTACAATGAGCAGTTCTTC. Translating it yields CASSQDTPSYNEQFF.